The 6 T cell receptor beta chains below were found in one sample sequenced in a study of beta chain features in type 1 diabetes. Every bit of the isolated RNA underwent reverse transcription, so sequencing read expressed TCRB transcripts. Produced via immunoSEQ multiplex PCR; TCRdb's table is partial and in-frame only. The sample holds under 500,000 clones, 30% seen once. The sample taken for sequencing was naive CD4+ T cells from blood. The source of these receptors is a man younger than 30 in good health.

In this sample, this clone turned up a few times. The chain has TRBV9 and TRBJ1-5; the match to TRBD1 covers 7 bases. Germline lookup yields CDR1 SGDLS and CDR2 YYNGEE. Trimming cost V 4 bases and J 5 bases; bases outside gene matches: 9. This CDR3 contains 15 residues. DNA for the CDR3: TGTGCCAGCAGCACCTCGGGACAGTGGCATCAGCCCCAGCATTTT. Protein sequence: CASSTSGQWHQPQHF.

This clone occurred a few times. The CDR3 DNA follows: TGTGCCAGCAGCCTGGACAGATACTACGAGCAGTACTTC. The encoded protein is CASSLDRYYEQYF. The chain couples TRBV6-1 to TRBJ2-7; D is possibly TRBD1 (6 bases). The V gene lost 6 bases and the J gene lost 3 bases, with 12 bases spanning the gap. CDR1 and CDR2 from the germline V gene are MNHNS and SASEGT. The CDR3 runs 13 residues.

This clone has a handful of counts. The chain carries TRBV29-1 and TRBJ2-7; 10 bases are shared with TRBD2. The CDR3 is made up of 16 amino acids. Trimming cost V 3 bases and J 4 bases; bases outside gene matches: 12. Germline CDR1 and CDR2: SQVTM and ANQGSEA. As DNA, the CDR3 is TGCAGCGTTGAGCTCCCCGGACTAGCGGAGACTTACGAGCAGTACTTC. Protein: CSVELPGLAETYEQYF.

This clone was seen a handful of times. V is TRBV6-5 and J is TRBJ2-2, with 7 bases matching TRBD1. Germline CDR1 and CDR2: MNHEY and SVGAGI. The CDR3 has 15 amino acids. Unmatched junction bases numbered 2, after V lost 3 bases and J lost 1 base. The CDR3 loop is CASSYGDRNTGELFF. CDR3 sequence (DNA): TGTGCCAGCAGTTATGGGGACAGGAACACCGGGGAGCTGTTTTTT.

This CDR3 is CASSLRDYEQYF. The CDR3 coding sequence is TGTGCCAGCAGTTTACGGGACTACGAGCAGTACTTC. The rearrangement joins TRBV28 to TRBJ2-7; a weak D match, TRBD2 (5 bases). Trimming stripped 2 bases from V and 3 bases from J, with 5 bases between. The germline V gene has CDR1 MDHEN and CDR2 SYDVKM. The CDR3 has 12 amino acids.

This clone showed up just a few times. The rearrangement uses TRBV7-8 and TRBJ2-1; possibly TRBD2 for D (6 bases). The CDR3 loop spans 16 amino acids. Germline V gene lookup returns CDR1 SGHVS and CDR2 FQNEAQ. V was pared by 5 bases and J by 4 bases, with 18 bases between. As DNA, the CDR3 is TGTGCCAGCAGCCACCCCGTGGTGGCGGGATACAATGAGCAGTTCTTC. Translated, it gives CASSHPVVAGYNEQFF.